These 7 T cell receptor beta chains were sequenced from one sample in a study of CD8 T cells in Susac syndrome. Reverse transcription of about 0.5 to 1 ug RNA was carried out with random hexamers. Each CDR3 protein gets one entry after TCRdb re-called the immunoSEQ multiplex PCR reads with MiXCR. The profile shows roughly 190,000 distinct CDR3 sequences, less than 95% of them singletons. Sequenced: CD4+ T cells from PBMCs. The receptors here all came from a human donor in good health.

This rearrangement joins TRBV19 to TRBJ1-2, with D unclear. Trimming took 3 bases from V and 7 from J, leaving 9 bases between them. From germline, CDR1 is LNHDA and CDR2 SQIVND (reference sequence). The CDR3 sequence is 12 residues long. CDR3 nucleotide sequence: TGTGCCAGTAGTATCTTTGGGAGTGGCTACACCTTC. Its translation is CASSIFGSGYTF. The variable domain in full, completed from reference TRBV19 and TRBJ1-2, reads DGGITQSPKYLFRKEGQNVTLSCEQNLNHDAMYWYRQDPGQGLRLIYYSQIVNDFQKGDIAEGYSVSREKKESFPLTVTSAQKNPTAFYLCASSIFGSGYTFGSGTRLTVV.

This clonotype was detected only once. The chain recombines TRBV5-4 with TRBJ2-1; 8 nucleotides line up with TRBD2. V was pared by 4 bases and J by 2 bases, with 11 bases of the junction left unmatched. This CDR3 contains 17 residues. Germline assignment: CDR1 SGHNT and CDR2 YYREEE (reference sequence). The CDR3 DNA is TGTGCCAGCAGCGGGTCCCTCGCGGGAGGTACCTACAATGAGCAGTTCTTC. Protein product: CASSGSLAGGTYNEQFF. The full variable domain, rest sourced from reference TRBV5-4 and TRBJ2-1, is ETGVTQSPTHLIKTRGQQVTLRCSSQSGHNTVSWYQQALGQGPQFIFQYYREEENGRGNFPPRFSGLQFPNYSSELNVNALELDDSALYLCASSGSLAGGTYNEQFFGPGTRLTVL.

The chain joins TRBV19 to TRBJ2-1; D unclear. CDR1 and CDR2 (germline): LNHDA, SQIVND (reference sequence). The ends were cut back, 6 bases at V and 0 bases at J, with 12 bases in the middle. CDR3 length equals 15 residues. CDR3 nucleotide sequence: TGTGCCAGTAGAGCGACGTTGAGCTCCTACAATGAGCAGTTCTTC. Translation: CASRATLSSYNEQFF.

This clonotype occurred a few times. The J gene is TRBJ2-3, the V gene TRBV12-3 or TRBV12-4; 8 bases align to TRBD2. The junction had 7 bases not matched to a gene; V was cut back by 6 bases and J by 8 bases. The CDR3 has 13 residues. CDR3 nucleotide sequence: TGTGCCAGCAGACCTCGGGAGGGGGGTACGCAGTATTTT. Translating it yields CASRPREGGTQYF.

This clonotype was picked up one time. The chain employs TRBV27 and TRBJ2-3; TRBD1 or TRBD2 may be the D gene (5 bases each). CDR1 and CDR2 from the germline V gene are MNHEY and SMNVEV (reference sequence). This CDR3 region has 16 residues. V was pared by 6 bases and J by 3 bases, with 19 bases between. The CDR3 region is CASRRWEGAGTDTQYF. CDR3 DNA: TGTGCCAGCAGGCGATGGGAAGGGGCGGGTACAGATACGCAGTATTTT.

V gene TRBV7-2 combines with J gene TRBJ2-5; D perhaps matches TRBD2 (6 bases). Germline V gives CDR1 SGHTA, CDR2 FQGNSA. The CDR3 contains 15 residues. The germline V and J ends were trimmed by 1 base and 5 bases, with 14 bases remaining between them. The CDR3 loop reads CASSLDFGRGETQYF. The DNA of the CDR3 is TGTGCCAGCAGCTTAGACTTCGGGAGAGGGGAGACCCAGTACTTC.

The chain recombines TRBV20-1 with TRBJ2-7, with D maybe TRBD2 (6 bases). This CDR3 is 14 amino acids long. Trimming shortened V by 3 bases and J by 6 bases, and 18 bases separated the two germline ends. Germline V gives CDR1 DFQATT, CDR2 SNEGSKA (reference sequence). The CDR3 DNA follows: TGCAGTGCTAGTCGACTAGGCCTACTGCTCGAGCAGTACTTC. Residues: CSASRLGLLLEQYF.